This T cell receptor (beta chain) was sequenced for a study of early stage breast cancer tumors. Some clones are missing from TCRdb's copy, which holds only in-frame ones; the method was immunoSEQ multiplex PCR. The repertoire consists of tens of thousands of clones, with approximately 84% occurring once and the leading ten covering around 10%. The V gene end was trimmed by 3 bases and the J gene end by 2 bases; junction bases not matched to a gene: 1. Germline V lookup: CDR1 SEHNR, CDR2 FQNEAQ (reference sequence). This CDR3 spans 15 amino acids. The sequence was obtained from a person in their fifties or sixties with breast cancer. Specimen: blood. The rearrangement uses TRBV7-9 and TRBJ2-5; TRBD2 matches at 12 bases. CDR3 sequence: CASSLLAGGQETQYF. The CDR3, as DNA: TGTGCCAGCAGCTTGCTAGCGGGAGGGCAAGAGACCCAGTACTTC.